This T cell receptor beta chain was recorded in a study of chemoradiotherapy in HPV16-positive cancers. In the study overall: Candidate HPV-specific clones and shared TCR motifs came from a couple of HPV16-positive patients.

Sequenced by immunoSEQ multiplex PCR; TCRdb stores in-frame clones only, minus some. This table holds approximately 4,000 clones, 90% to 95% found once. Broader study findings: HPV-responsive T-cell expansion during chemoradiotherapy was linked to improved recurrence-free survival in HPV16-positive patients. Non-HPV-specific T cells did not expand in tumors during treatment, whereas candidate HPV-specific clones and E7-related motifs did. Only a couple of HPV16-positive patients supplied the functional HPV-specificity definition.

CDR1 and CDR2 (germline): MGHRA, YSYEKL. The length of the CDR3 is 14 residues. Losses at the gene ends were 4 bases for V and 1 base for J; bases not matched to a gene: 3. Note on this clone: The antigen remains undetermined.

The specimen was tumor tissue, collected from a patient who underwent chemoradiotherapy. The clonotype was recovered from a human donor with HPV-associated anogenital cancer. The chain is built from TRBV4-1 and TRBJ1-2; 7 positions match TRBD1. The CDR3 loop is CASSPGQSNYGYTF. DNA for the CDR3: TGCGCCAGCAGCCCGGGACAGAGTAACTATGGCTACACCTTC.